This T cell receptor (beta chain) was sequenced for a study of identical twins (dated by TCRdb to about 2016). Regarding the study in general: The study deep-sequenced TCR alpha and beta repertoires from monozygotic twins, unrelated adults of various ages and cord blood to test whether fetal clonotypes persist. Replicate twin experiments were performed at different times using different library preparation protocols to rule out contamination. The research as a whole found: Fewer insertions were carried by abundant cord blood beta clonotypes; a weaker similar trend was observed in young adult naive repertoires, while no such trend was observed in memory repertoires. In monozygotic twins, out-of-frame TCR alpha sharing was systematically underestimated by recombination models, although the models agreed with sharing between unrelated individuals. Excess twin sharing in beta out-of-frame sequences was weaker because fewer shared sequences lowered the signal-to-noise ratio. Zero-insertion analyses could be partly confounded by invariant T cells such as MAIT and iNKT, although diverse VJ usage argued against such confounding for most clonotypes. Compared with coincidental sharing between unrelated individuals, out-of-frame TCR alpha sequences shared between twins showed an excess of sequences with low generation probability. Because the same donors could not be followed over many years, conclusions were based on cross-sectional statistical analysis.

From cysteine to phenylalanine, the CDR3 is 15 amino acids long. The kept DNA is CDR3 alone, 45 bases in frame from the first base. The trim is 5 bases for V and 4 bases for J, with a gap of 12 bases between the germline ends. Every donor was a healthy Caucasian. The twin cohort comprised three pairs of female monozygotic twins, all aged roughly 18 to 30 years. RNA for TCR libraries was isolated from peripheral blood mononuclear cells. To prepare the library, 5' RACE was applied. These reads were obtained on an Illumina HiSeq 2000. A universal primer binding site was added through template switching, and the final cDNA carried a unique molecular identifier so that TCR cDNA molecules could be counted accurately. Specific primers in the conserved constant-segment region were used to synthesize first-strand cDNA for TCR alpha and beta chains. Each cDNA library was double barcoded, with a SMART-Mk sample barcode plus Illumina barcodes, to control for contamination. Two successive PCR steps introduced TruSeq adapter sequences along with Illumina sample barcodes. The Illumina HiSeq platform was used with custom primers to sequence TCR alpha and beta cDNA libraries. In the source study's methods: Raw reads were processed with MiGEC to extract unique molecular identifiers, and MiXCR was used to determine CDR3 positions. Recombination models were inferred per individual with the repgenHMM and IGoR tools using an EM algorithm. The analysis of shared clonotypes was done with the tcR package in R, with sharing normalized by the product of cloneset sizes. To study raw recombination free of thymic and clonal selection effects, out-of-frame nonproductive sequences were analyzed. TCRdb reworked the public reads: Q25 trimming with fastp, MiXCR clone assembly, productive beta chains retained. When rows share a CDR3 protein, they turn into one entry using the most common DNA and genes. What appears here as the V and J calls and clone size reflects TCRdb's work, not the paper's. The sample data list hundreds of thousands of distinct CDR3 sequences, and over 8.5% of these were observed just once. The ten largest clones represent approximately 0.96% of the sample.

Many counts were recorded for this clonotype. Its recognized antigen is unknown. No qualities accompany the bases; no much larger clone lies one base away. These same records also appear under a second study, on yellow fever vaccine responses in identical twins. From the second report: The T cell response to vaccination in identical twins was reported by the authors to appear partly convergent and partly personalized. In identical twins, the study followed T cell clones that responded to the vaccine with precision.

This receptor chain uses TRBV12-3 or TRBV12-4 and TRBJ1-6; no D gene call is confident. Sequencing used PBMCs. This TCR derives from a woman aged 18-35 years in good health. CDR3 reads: CASSPTGQYNSPLHF. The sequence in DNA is TGTGCCAGCAGTCCTACGGGCCAATATAATTCACCCCTCCACTTT.